Listed below are T cell receptor beta chains from one sample, sequenced in a study of PD-L1 blockade in urothelial cancer. Here immunoSEQ multiplex PCR was the method, and the copy in TCRdb shows in-frame clones only, minus some. The table records fewer than 85,000 clones, roughly 84% of them present only once. The source material was PBMCs, sampled around atezolizumab (anti-PD-L1) treatment. These receptors originate from a woman between 65 and 79 years old with urothelial cancer. The CDR3 runs from the conserved cysteine through the conserved F or W. D genes are given only for firm matches. The size entry is marked missing in some rows and otherwise reads once, few, many or a size class.

TGTGCCAGCAGCTTAGGCGGGACTAGCACAGATACGCAGTATTTT,CASSLGGTSTDTQYF,.,TRBV7-2,.,TRBJ2-3
TGTGCCAGCAGCACCGGGACTGCCAACACCGGGGAGCTGTTTTTT,CASSTGTANTGELFF,.,TRBV9,.,TRBJ2-2
TGTGCCAGTAGTACGGCGGGAACTAACAATGAGCAGTTCTTC,CASSTAGTNNEQFF,.,TRBV19,.,TRBJ2-1
TGTGCCAGCAGACGGGACAGGGGCAACTATGGCTACACCTTC,CASRRDRGNYGYTF,TRBD1,TRBV2,.,TRBJ1-2
TGTGCCAGCAGCGACCGAGGGGGTGTGTTAGGTGGCTACACCTTC,CASSDRGGVLGGYTF,.,TRBV11-2,.,TRBJ1-2
TGTGCCATCAGTGAGTCCGGGGATAACACTGAAGCTTTCTTT,CAISESGDNTEAFF,.,TRBV10-3,.,TRBJ1-1
TGCGCCAGCAGCCACCAACTAGCGGGTGGCACAGATACGCAGTATTTT,CASSHQLAGGTDTQYF,TRBD2,TRBV4-1,.,TRBJ2-3
TGTGCCAGCTCACCCCCCCGCGGTAGCGGCGTCCCCGGGGAGCTGTTTTTT,CASSPPRGSGVPGELFF,.,TRBV18,.,TRBJ2-2
TGTGCCAGCAGGGGAGGGGGGCTAGCTGCCTACGAGCAGTACTTC,CASRGGGLAAYEQYF,.,TRBV7-2,.,TRBJ2-7
TGCGCCAGCAGCTCGGACACAGGCGGGGAGGAGACCCAGTACTTC,CASSSDTGGEETQYF,.,TRBV5-1,.,TRBJ2-5
TGCGCCAGCAGCTTGGAGGGGGCATCGAACACTGAAGCTTTCTTT,CASSLEGASNTEAFF,TRBD1,TRBV5-1,many,TRBJ1-1
TGCAGCGTCAGGGGGTGGGGGGACACCGGGGAGCTGTTTTTT,CSVRGWGDTGELFF,.,TRBV29-1,.,TRBJ2-2
TGTGCCAGCAGGGACGGACAGGGGACCAACACTGAAGCTTTCTTT,CASRDGQGTNTEAFF,TRBD1,TRBV6-4,.,TRBJ1-1
TGTGCCAGTAGTATGGGGGCAGGGGGCAGGCACGAGCAGTACTTC,CASSMGAGGRHEQYF,TRBD1,TRBV19,.,TRBJ2-7
TGTGCCAGCAGATACTTCTCTAGCGGCTACAATGAGCAGTTCTTC,CASRYFSSGYNEQFF,TRBD2,TRBV11-3,.,TRBJ2-1
TGTGCCAGCAGTTTGGTCTTGGCAGGCGCATCCTACGAGCAGTACTTC,CASSLVLAGASYEQYF,.,TRBV28,.,TRBJ2-7
TGCGCCAGCAGCCCGGGGAGGGACGCGAACACCGGGGAGCTGTTTTTT,CASSPGRDANTGELFF,TRBD2,TRBV5-1,once,TRBJ2-2
TGTGCCAGCAGCCCTACCGGGGGTGGTGAAAAACTGTTTTTT,CASSPTGGGEKLFF,.,TRBV11-2,.,TRBJ1-4
TGCGCCAGCAGCTTGAGAGCTGCTTCAGGCGGGGATACGCAGTATTTT,CASSLRAASGGDTQYF,.,TRBV5-1,.,TRBJ2-3
TGTGCCAGCAGGAAAACAGGGTGGCAGGGTGAGCAGTTCTTC,CASRKTGWQGEQFF,.,TRBV6-5,few,TRBJ2-1
TGTGCCAGCAGTCCCGGGACAGGGGGCTCCGAGCAGTACTTC,CASSPGTGGSEQYF,TRBD1,TRBV27,.,TRBJ2-7
TGTGCCAGCAGCCCAGCTGTTGGACAGGGGCGGACGTTCTACGAGCAGTACTTC,CASSPAVGQGRTFYEQYF,TRBD1,TRBV5-6,.,TRBJ2-7
TGTGCCAGCAGTCGGAGACAGGGGGTTTCCTACGAGCAGTACTTC,CASSRRQGVSYEQYF,TRBD1,TRBV7-6,.,TRBJ2-7
TGCGCCAGCAGCCAAGATCGGTATTTAAACATTCAGTACTTC,CASSQDRYLNIQYF,.,TRBV4-1,.,TRBJ2-4
TGTGCCAGCAGTTACGGGAAGACAGGGTCCTATGGCTACACCTTC,CASSYGKTGSYGYTF,TRBD1,TRBV6-6,.,TRBJ1-2
TGCAGCGTTGACCGTAGCGGGAGGGGAACAGATACGCAGTATTTT,CSVDRSGRGTDTQYF,TRBD2,TRBV29-1,.,TRBJ2-3
TGTGCCAGCAGAAATTCATATGGCTACACCTTC,CASRNSYGYTF,.,TRBV27,.,TRBJ1-2
TGTGCCAGTAGTATTTCACAGGACTATAGCAATCAGCCCCAGCATTTT,CASSISQDYSNQPQHF,.,TRBV19,few,TRBJ1-5
TGTGCCAGCAGCAGTCAAAAGCGGGCCGAGCAGTACTTC,CASSSQKRAEQYF,.,TRBV7-6,.,TRBJ2-7
TGTGCCAGCTCCACGACAGGTAGCAATCAGCCCCAGCATTTT,CASSTTGSNQPQHF,.,TRBV18,once,TRBJ1-5
TGTGCCATCAGTGATTCGGGACAGGGGATTGAAAAACTGTTTTTT,CAISDSGQGIEKLFF,TRBD1,TRBV10-3,once,TRBJ1-4
TGTGCCAGCAGTGGGGGGACAGCTGGAAACACCATATATTTT,CASSGGTAGNTIYF,TRBD1,TRBV6-1,.,TRBJ1-3
TGTGCCATCAGTGCCGGTAGCGGGAGTGGGGAGACCCAGTACTTC,CAISAGSGSGETQYF,TRBD2,TRBV10-3,.,TRBJ2-5
TGTGCCAGCAGTTACCCCCCCAGATCGAACACCGGGGAGCTGTTTTTT,CASSYPPRSNTGELFF,.,TRBV27,once,TRBJ2-2
TGTGCCAGCAGCTTGGGGCAGATCACCGGGGAGCTGTTTTTT,CASSLGQITGELFF,.,TRBV7-2,.,TRBJ2-2
TGTGCCAGCAGCTTAGGCCGGGGGAATGAGCAGTTCTTC,CASSLGRGNEQFF,.,TRBV13,.,TRBJ2-1
TGTGCCAGCAGTTATAGGTCCGCGGCTAATGAAAAACTGTTTTTT,CASSYRSAANEKLFF,.,TRBV6-5,.,TRBJ1-4
TGTGCCAGCAGCAATGATCATACTCAAGGGAGTAGCAATCAGCCCCAGCATTTT,CASSNDHTQGSSNQPQHF,.,TRBV5-5,once,TRBJ1-5
TGTGCCAGTACCTCAGGACTAGCGGGAGGGTACACCGGGGAGCTGTTTTTT,CASTSGLAGGYTGELFF,TRBD2,TRBV19,.,TRBJ2-2
TGTGCCAGTAGTCCGGGACAGGGAATCTACGAGCAGTACTTC,CASSPGQGIYEQYF,TRBD1,TRBV19,few,TRBJ2-7
TGTGCCAGCAGTTACTCTAGCGGGACCCGCACAGATACGCAGTATTTT,CASSYSSGTRTDTQYF,TRBD2,TRBV6-5,.,TRBJ2-3
TGTGCCAGCAGGCGAGGACAGCCGGACACAGATACGCAGTATTTT,CASRRGQPDTDTQYF,.,TRBV7-2,.,TRBJ2-3
TGTGCCACCAGCAGAGGGTGGGCAGGGAACTACGAGCAGTACTTC,CATSRGWAGNYEQYF,.,TRBV15,.,TRBJ2-7
TGTGCCAGCAGTGACCTCCCGGACAGACACCTTACATTAAACACTGAAGCTTTCTTT,CASSDLPDRHLTLNTEAFF,.,TRBV6-4,.,TRBJ1-1
TGCAGTGCTAGTACGGGGGACGAGCAGTACTTC,CSASTGDEQYF,.,TRBV20-1,.,TRBJ2-7
TGCGCCAGCAGCCCCACAGGGAATAGCAATCAGCCCCAGCATTTT,CASSPTGNSNQPQHF,.,TRBV4-3,.,TRBJ1-5
TGCGCCAGCAGCCAAGATAGGGGGACAGGGGGACCAACTAATGAAAAACTGTTTTTT,CASSQDRGTGGPTNEKLFF,TRBD1,TRBV4-1,.,TRBJ1-4
TGTGCCAGCTCATACAACAGGGACCCTGGGGAGCTGTTTTTT,CASSYNRDPGELFF,.,TRBV18,.,TRBJ2-2
TGTGCCAGCAGCTTTTTAGCGGTTCCCTCATACAATGAGCAGTTCTTC,CASSFLAVPSYNEQFF,.,TRBV7-9,.,TRBJ2-1